The 29 T cell receptor beta chains below were found in one sample sequenced in a study of OX40 agonist ivuxolimab in advanced cancers. TCRdb keeps only in-frame clones here, not all; method: immunoSEQ multiplex PCR. The repertoire consists of roughly 35,000 clones, with about four fifths occurring once and the leading ten covering 15% to 20%. Here the sequenced sample was CD4+ or CD8+ T cells sorted from blood, taken in a trial of the OX40 agonist ivuxolimab. These receptors were taken from an adult with an advanced solid tumor such as melanoma, head and neck, liver or kidney cancer.

The rearrangement uses TRBV28 and TRBJ1-5; D may be TRBD1 (5 bases). Germline lookup yields CDR1 MDHEN and CDR2 SYDVKM. Trimming removed 8 bases from V and 0 bases from J, with 20 bases in between. The CDR3 is 17 residues long. The CDR3 bases are TGTGCCAGCCACCCCTGGAGGGGCCCTAATAGCAATCAGCCCCAGCATTTT. Protein: CASHPWRGPNSNQPQHF.

This chain uses TRBV5-5 with TRBJ2-7; D is perhaps TRBD1 (5 bases). The V end was cut by 4 bases, the J end by 1 base, with 12 bases between. Germline V gives CDR1 SGHKS, CDR2 YYEKEE (reference sequence). This CDR3 spans 14 amino acids. This CDR3 reads CASSNGHGSYEQYF. CDR3 bases: TGTGCCAGCAGCAACGGACACGGGTCCTACGAGCAGTACTTC. Variable domain in full (rest from reference TRBV5-5 and TRBJ2-7): DAGVTQSPTHLIKTRGQQVTLRCSPISGHKSVSWYQQVLGQGPQFIFQYYEKEERGRGNFPDRFSARQFPNYSSELNVNALLLGDSALYLCASSNGHGSYEQYFGPGTRLTVT.

The table lists this clone with a few counts. The gene calls are TRBV19 and TRBJ2-5; the D gene is possibly TRBD2 (6 bases). The end of the DNA aligns better with TRBJ2-7, so the J call may be wrong. The CDR3 has 14 amino acids. Looked up from germline, CDR1 is LNHDA and CDR2 is SQIVND (reference sequence). The CDR3 region is CASSPSTSLGEQYF. The CDR3 coding sequence is TGTGCCAGTAGTCCGTCAACTAGCCTTGGCGAGCAGTACTTC.

The chain links TRBV13 to TRBJ1-1; TRBD1 aligns across 10 bases. J lost 5 bases, V lost 4 bases, and 4 bases had no gene match. CDR3 length: 14 amino acids. CDR1 and CDR2 (germline): PRHDT, FYEKMQ (reference sequence). In DNA, the CDR3 is TGTGCCAGCAGCTCGACAGGGGGCTGGACTGAAGCTTTCTTT. Its protein product is CASSSTGGWTEAFF. Combining the CDR3 with reference TRBV13 and TRBJ1-1 gives the whole variable domain AAGVIQSPRHLIKEKRETATLKCYPIPRHDTVYWYQQGPGQDPQFLISFYEKMQSDKGSIPDRFSAQQFSDYHSELNMSSLELGDSALYFCASSSTGGWTEAFFGQGTRLTVV.

The rearrangement joins TRBV4-3 to TRBJ1-1; D is uncertain. Germline V CDR1 and CDR2: LGHNA, YSLEER. V gave up 0 bases and J gave up 0 bases, with 11 bases separating them. The CDR3 runs 16 residues. Here the CDR3 reads CASSQEGVGMNTEAFF. DNA for the CDR3: TGCGCCAGCAGCCAAGAAGGAGTTGGGATGAACACTGAAGCTTTCTTT.

This clone was seen only once. This rearrangement joins TRBV18 to TRBJ2-5; TRBD1 aligns across 9 bases. The CDR3 consists of 14 residues. Trimming cost V 3 bases and J 11 bases; bases outside gene matches: 10. Germline CDR1 and CDR2: KGHSH and LQKENI. CDR3 in amino acids: CASSPGTGSGEQYF. CDR3 DNA sequence: TGTGCCAGCTCACCTGGGACAGGGTCGGGTGAGCAGTACTTC.

The J gene is TRBJ2-7, the V gene TRBV21-1. TRBV21-1 corresponds to a pseudogene. This CDR3 spans 15 amino acids. Written as DNA, the CDR3 is TGTGCCAGCAGCAAAGGTCTGACCACCCCAAGGGAGCAGTACTTC. Protein product: CASSKGLTTPREQYF.

The rearrangement uses TRBV11-2 and TRBJ1-1; tentative D call: TRBD1 (5 bases). CDR1 SGHAT and CDR2 FQNNGV come from the germline V gene. The V gene lost 3 bases and the J gene lost 6 bases, with 11 bases spanning the gap. This CDR3 comprises 13 residues. DNA of the CDR3: TGTGCCAGCAGCTTCCGGGGGAGGGCTGAAGCTTTCTTT. It yields the protein CASSFRGRAEAFF.

The chain has TRBV21-1 and TRBJ2-7; the DNA was not used to check the table's D call, TRBD1. TRBV21-1 is a pseudogene locus. This CDR3 comprises 14 residues. CDR3 loop: CASSKGGQVYEQYF. The DNA for the CDR3 is TGTGCCAGCAGCAAGGGGGGACAGGTCTACGAGCAGTACTTC.

The chain has TRBV19 and TRBJ1-5; D unresolved. Looked up from germline, CDR1 is LNHDA and CDR2 is SQIVND (reference sequence). The CDR3 covers 14 residues. Trimming cost V 5 bases and J 5 bases, with 13 bases left between them. Written as DNA, the CDR3 is TGTGCCAGTAGTTTCACGGGGTCCGATCAGCCCCAGCATTTT. This encodes CASSFTGSDQPQHF.

The chain has TRBV6-6 and TRBJ2-5; possibly TRBD2 for D (6 bases). The DNA end lines up better with TRBJ2-7; the J call may be wrong. The CDR3 has 14 residues. Germline V gene lookup returns CDR1 MNHNY and CDR2 SVGAGI (reference sequence). The CDR3 region has the DNA TGTGCCAGCAGTTACCGGGACTCCGATTACGAGCAGTACTTC. This codes for CASSYRDSDYEQYF.

V is TRBV4-1 and J is TRBJ2-1; perhaps TRBD2 as D (5 bases). This CDR3 contains 17 residues. The germline V gene has CDR1 MGHRA and CDR2 YSYEKL. V lost 1 base, J lost 2 bases, and 15 bases lay in between. The chain's CDR3 is CASSQAGSGKTYNEQFF. In nucleotides, the CDR3 is TGCGCCAGCAGCCAAGCGGGGTCGGGTAAGACCTACAATGAGCAGTTCTTC.

The chain links TRBV27 to TRBJ2-5; no firm D call. The J call may be mistaken, given a closer DNA end match to TRBJ2-7. The CDR3 loop spans 17 amino acids. CDR1 is MNHEY, CDR2 SMNVEV, per germline (reference sequence). The CDR3, as DNA: TGTGCCAGCAGTTTATCCCGCGGACCCTTTGGGGCCTACGAGCAGTACTTC. Its translation is CASSLSRGPFGAYEQYF.

This chain joins TRBV4-1 and TRBJ2-5; TRBD2 might be the D (5 bases). With 3 bases removed from V and 5 bases from J, the gap between germline ends came to 16 bases. The CDR3 has 15 residues. CDR1 and CDR2 (germline): MGHRA, YSYEKL. The CDR3 protein is CASSQETGLHETQYF. DNA for the CDR3: TGCGCCAGCAGCCAGGAGACGGGATTACATGAGACCCAGTACTTC.

This clone is labeled as medium-sized (0.01 to 0.1%). The V and J genes are TRBV5-1 and TRBJ1-1, with a possible D match to TRBD1 (6 bases). Germline CDR1 and CDR2: SGHRS and YFSETQ. This CDR3 is built from 14 residues. The germline V and J ends were trimmed by 4 bases and 1 base, with 11 bases remaining between them. The CDR3 nucleotides are TGCGCCAGCAGCAGGACAGATCCGAACACTGAAGCTTTCTTT. This encodes CASSRTDPNTEAFF.

The chain employs TRBV5-6 and TRBJ1-5; D is unclear. Germline CDR1 and CDR2: SGHDT and YYEEEE. The germline V and J ends were trimmed by 0 bases and 5 bases, with 9 bases remaining between them. The CDR3 has 14 residues. CDR3 region: CASSLGVRDQPQHF. CDR3 coding DNA: TGTGCCAGCAGCTTGGGGGTTCGGGATCAGCCCCAGCATTTT.

The rearrangement uses TRBV28 and TRBJ1-5, with unresolved D. The germline CDR1 and CDR2 sequences are MDHEN and SYDVKM. This CDR3 is built from 15 residues. V gave up 5 bases and J gave up 0 bases, with 11 bases separating them. CDR3 bases: TGTGCCAGCAGTAACCCAAAATATAGCAATCAGCCCCAGCATTTT. Translated: CASSNPKYSNQPQHF.

The J gene is TRBJ2-7, the V gene TRBV5-1; D perhaps matches TRBD2 (5 bases). CDR1 is SGHRS and CDR2 is YFSETQ in the germline V gene. V lost 4 bases and J lost 1, with 18 bases in between. This CDR3 comprises 16 residues. The CDR3 is CASSSDYSYNSYEQYF. Written as DNA, the CDR3 is TGCGCCAGCAGCAGTGACTACAGTTACAATTCCTACGAGCAGTACTTC.

The V call is TRBV6-5, the J call TRBJ1-4; TRBD1 agrees at 8 bases. The CDR3 is made up of 15 amino acids. The junction had 11 bases not matched to a gene; V was cut back by 6 bases and J by 8 bases. Germline V gene lookup returns CDR1 MNHEY and CDR2 SVGAGI. The DNA of the CDR3 is TGTGCCAGCAGAAACAGGGGGGGTAGAGGGGAAAAACTGTTTTTT. This gives the protein CASRNRGGRGEKLFF.

The J gene is TRBJ2-2, the V gene TRBV6-1; 9 bases match TRBD2. This CDR3 spans 15 amino acids. V gave up 0 bases and J gave up 4 bases; unmatched junction bases: 0. The germline gives CDR1 MNHNS, CDR2 SASEGT. The CDR3 sequence: CASSEASGSTGELFF. DNA of the CDR3: TGTGCCAGCAGTGAAGCTAGCGGGAGCACCGGGGAGCTGTTTTTT.

The rearrangement links TRBV6-1 to TRBJ2-3; D remains ambiguous. Germline V gene data show CDR1 as MNHNS and CDR2 as SASEGT. V was cut by 4 bases and J by 5 bases, with 10 bases left in between. The CDR3 loop spans 13 amino acids. CDR3 region: CASSGPKEDTQYF. The DNA of the CDR3 is TGTGCCAGCAGTGGGCCCAAAGAAGATACGCAGTATTTT.

V gene TRBV5-4 combines with J gene TRBJ2-5, with a tentative D call TRBD2 (6 bases). Germline CDR1 and CDR2: SGHNT and YYREEE (reference sequence). CDR3 length equals 13 residues. Trimming took 0 bases from V and 5 from J, leaving 8 bases between them. The CDR3 here is CASSLAGVETQYF. The DNA of the CDR3 is TGTGCCAGCAGCTTGGCGGGAGTTGAGACCCAGTACTTC.

The CDR3 sequence: CASSEGTADGELFF. The CDR3 bases are TGCGCCAGCAGTGAGGGGACAGCTGACGGGGAGCTGTTTTTT. V is TRBV5-1 and J is TRBJ2-2, with TRBD1 matching over 7 bases. The CDR3 runs to 14 residues. J gave up 7 bases and V 5 bases, and 8 bases lay outside the gene matches. CDR1 is SGHRS and CDR2 is YFSETQ in the germline V gene.

The chain couples TRBV11-2 to TRBJ2-5; 13 bases are a match to TRBD2. Germline CDR1 is SGHAT and CDR2 is FQNNGV. V dropped 5 bases and J dropped 1; count of bases not matched to a gene: 10. The CDR3 is made up of 18 amino acids. CDR3 loop: CASSRGTSGTRTQETQYF. In DNA form, the CDR3 reads TGTGCCAGCAGCAGAGGGACTAGCGGGACGAGAACCCAAGAGACCCAGTACTTC.

This clone qualifies as medium-sized. The chain recombines TRBV19 with TRBJ2-7; 7 bases fit TRBD2. Germline V gives CDR1 LNHDA, CDR2 SQIVND (reference sequence). V lost 9 bases to trimming and J lost 1 base; unmatched junction nucleotides: 6. The CDR3 runs 13 residues. CDR3 DNA: TGTGCCAGCGGCCCCGGGAGGTCCTACGAGCAGTACTTC. It specifies CASGPGRSYEQYF. Using reference TRBV19 and TRBJ2-7 for the parts outside the CDR3, the full variable domain is DGGITQSPKYLFRKEGQNVTLSCEQNLNHDAMYWYRQDPGQGLRLIYYSQIVNDFQKGDIAEGYSVSREKKESFPLTVTSAQKNPTAFYLCASGPGRSYEQYFGPGTRLTVT.

The chain is built from TRBV4-3 and TRBJ2-7; 10 nucleotides line up with TRBD2. Per the germline V gene, CDR1 is LGHNA and CDR2 is YSLEER. This CDR3 contains 14 residues. V lost 5 bases and J lost 3; bases outside the gene matches: 4. CDR3 sequence (DNA): TGCGCCAGCAGCTCTTCTAGCGGGAGCTACGAGCAGTACTTC. This sequence encodes CASSSSSGSYEQYF.

V and J are TRBV7-9 and TRBJ2-7; maybe TRBD1 (6 bases). CDR3 length: 13 residues. Trimming removed 6 bases at V and 2 bases at J, with 11 bases between. Germline V gene sequence: CDR1 SEHNR, CDR2 FQNEAQ (reference sequence). The CDR3 loop is CASSFGQTYEQYF. CDR3 DNA: TGTGCCAGCAGTTTTGGACAGACCTACGAGCAGTACTTC.

The chain combines TRBV11-2 with TRBJ2-5; no clear D. The J call is in doubt because the DNA end fits TRBJ2-7 better. This CDR3 spans 13 amino acids. Germline values: CDR1 SGHAT, CDR2 FQNNGV. CDR3: CASSLDTDYEQYF. CDR3 in DNA: TGTGCCAGCAGCTTAGATACAGACTACGAGCAGTACTTC.

The rearrangement uses TRBV10-1 and TRBJ2-1; D not certain. The CDR3 is made up of 16 amino acids. V was pared by 3 bases and J by 4 bases, with 16 bases between. Germline lookup yields CDR1 WNHNN and CDR2 SYGVQD (reference sequence). CDR3 residues: CASSELLPYIYNEQFF. Written as DNA, the CDR3 is TGCGCCAGCAGTGAACTTCTCCCCTACATATACAATGAGCAGTTCTTC.